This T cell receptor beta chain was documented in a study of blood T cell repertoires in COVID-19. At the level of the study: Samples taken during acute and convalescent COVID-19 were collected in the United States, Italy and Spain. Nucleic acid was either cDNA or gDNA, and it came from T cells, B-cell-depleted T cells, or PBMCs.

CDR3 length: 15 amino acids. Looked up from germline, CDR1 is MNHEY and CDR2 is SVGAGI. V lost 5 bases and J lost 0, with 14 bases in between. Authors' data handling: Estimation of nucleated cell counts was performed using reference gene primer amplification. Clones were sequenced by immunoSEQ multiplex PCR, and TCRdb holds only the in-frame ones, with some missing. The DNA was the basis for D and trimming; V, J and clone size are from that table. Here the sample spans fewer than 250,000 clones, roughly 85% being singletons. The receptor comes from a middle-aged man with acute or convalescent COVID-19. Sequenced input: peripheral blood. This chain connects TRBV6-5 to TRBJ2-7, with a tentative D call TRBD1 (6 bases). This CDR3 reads CASSKTGPLSYEQYF. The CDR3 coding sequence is TGTGCCAGCAGTAAGACAGGTCCCCTCTCCTACGAGCAGTACTTC.